Sequencing of this T cell receptor (beta chain) was carried out in a study of patients and donors after allogeneic stem cell transplantation. Germline assignment: CDR1 MNHEY and CDR2 SVGEGT. The CDR3 covers 14 residues. Trimming removed 5 bases from V and 5 bases from J, with 13 bases in between. TCRdb passed the RT-PCR reads through MiXCR, listing each CDR3 protein once. The sample consists of around 90,000 distinct CDR3 sequences, about 48% of them appearing once. This chain links TRBV6-2 or TRBV6-3 with TRBJ1-5, with D perhaps matching TRBD1 (5 bases). The clonotype was recovered from a human donor who was either an allogeneic HSCT recipient or a stem cell or donor lymphocyte infusion donor (not recorded which). It is not recorded whose cells these are; they may come from a transplant donor. The material sequenced was blood, either unsorted or a sorted T cell fraction (not recorded which). The CDR3 is CASSHTGDHQPQHF. The CDR3 region has the DNA TGTGCCAGCAGTCACACAGGAGATCATCAGCCCCAGCATTTT.